This record concerns one T cell receptor (beta chain) sequence. This sample is part of a study of blood T cell repertoires in COVID-19. Per the authors' pipeline: Amplified reference gene primers provided the basis for estimating nucleated cell counts. Sequencing used immunoSEQ multiplex PCR; TCRdb keeps in-frame clones, though not all of them. That table furnishes V, J and clone size, whereas the DNA furnished D and trimming. This table holds hundreds of thousands of clones, about 89% found once. This sequence was found in a man aged 35-49 years who had recovered from COVID-19. The sequencing sample was made of PBMCs or T cells enriched from blood (not recorded which).

CDR3 DNA: TGTGCCAGCAGCGCGACCGGGACTAGCGGGCGGTACAATGAGCAGTTCTTC. This codes for CASSATGTSGRYNEQFF. This chain joins TRBV9 and TRBJ2-1, with 12 bases fitting TRBD2. The V gene's germline CDR1 is SGDLS and CDR2 YYNGEE. The CDR3 totals 17 residues. V lost 3 bases and J lost 4; bases outside the gene matches: 8.